The source of this T cell receptor beta chain is a study of CD8+ T cells in alopecia areata. Study-level points and caveats: Sequencing of scalp samples also includes resident alphabeta T cells from normal skin. Tofacitinib significantly reduced both scalp clonality and expanded CD8+ clones among the top 100. Against the mouse data, patients shared TCRs less clearly, possibly for HLA reasons.

On this clone: Its target is not known.

Once RNA had been extracted, it was reverse transcribed into cDNA to act as the sequencing template. Repertoires were generated with immunoSEQ multiplex PCR, while TCRdb's copy carries only in-frame clones and drops some. The data show 80,000 to 95,000 clones, 44% seen once. Specified treatment: oral pan-JAK inhibitor, 5-10 mg twice daily. Peripheral blood, together with lesional scalp punch biopsies, was collected from alopecia areata patients. Germline V lookup: CDR1 ENHRY, CDR2 SYGVKD. The CDR3 runs 16 residues. The ends were cut back, 2 bases at V and 1 base at J, with 12 bases in the middle. This clonotype originated in a human donor with alopecia areata. The material sequenced was CD8+ T cells sorted from blood, taken at week 24, from a patient treated with tofacitinib. This rearrangement joins TRBV10-3 to TRBJ2-1, with D perhaps TRBD2 (6 bases). The CDR3 DNA sequence: TGTGCCATCAGTGAGAGGCGGGAAGGTTCCTACAATGAGCAGTTCTTC. Translation gives CAISERREGSYNEQFF.